The clone carrying this TCR beta chain appeared many times. Its cognate antigen is unknown. The germline CDR1 and CDR2 sequences are SGHRS and YFSETQ. This CDR3 region has 15 residues. J lost 5 bases, V lost 0 bases, and 7 bases had no gene match. Study-wide results and caveats: Greatest tumor Treg TCR overlap was with tumor naive CD4+ cells. The larger-cohort validation was restricted to a single TCR beta V-J rearrangement rather than whole repertoires. The TCR gene usage of tumor memory CD4+ T cells clustered together with blood and lymph node memory CD4+ cells and with lymph node naive CD4+ cells.

Treg sorting used a CD4+CD25+CD127-/low gate. After constant-region reverse-primer amplification, full-length variable regions underwent semi-nested PCR with Nested Universal Primer A. A single record per CDR3 protein comes from TCRdb applying MiXCR to the 5' RACE reads. This sample has 50,000 to 60,000 distinct CDR3 sequences, with 20% to 25% found just once. The receptor's source is a female donor with breast cancer. Specimen: tumor-infiltrating Tregs sorted from the breast tumor. The chain couples TRBV5-1 to TRBJ1-1; 7 bases are a match to TRBD1. CDR3 nucleotide sequence: TGCGCCAGCAGCTTGGAAGACAGGGTTGGGACTGAAGCTTTCTTT. Encoded protein: CASSLEDRVGTEAFF.